Following are 20 T cell receptor beta chains from one sample sequenced in a study of blood T cell repertoires in COVID-19. Data came from immunoSEQ multiplex PCR; TCRdb stores just in-frame clones and leaves some out. The profile shows roughly 250,000 clones, 84% of them singletons. The sample consisted of peripheral blood. Receptor source: a man in his fifties or sixties with acute or convalescent COVID-19.

The chain couples TRBV6-2 or TRBV6-3 to TRBJ1-5; D possibly corresponds to TRBD1 (5 bases). In germline, CDR1 is MNHEY, CDR2 SVGEGT. Trimming removed 5 bases at V and 1 base at J, with 9 bases between. CDR3 length: 14 amino acids. DNA for the CDR3: TGTGCCAGCAGTCCACAGGTGAGCAATCAGCCCCAGCATTTT. It is translated as CASSPQVSNQPQHF.

This rearrangement joins TRBV19 to TRBJ1-2; 10 bases are a match to TRBD1. The CDR3 sequence is 15 residues long. Per the germline V gene, CDR1 is LNHDA and CDR2 is SQIVND (reference sequence). V was pared by 8 bases and J by 2 bases, with 8 bases of the junction left unmatched. CDR3 residues: CASGDRGDQNYGYTF. The CDR3 DNA sequence: TGTGCCAGTGGGGACAGGGGTGATCAGAACTATGGCTACACCTTC.

This sequence joins TRBV24-1 and TRBJ1-2; the D gene is possibly TRBD1 (6 bases). This CDR3 region has 13 residues. From germline, CDR1 is KGHDR and CDR2 SFDVKD. V lost 4 bases and J lost 8, with 13 bases in between. CDR3 amino acids: CATSDVDSNGYTF. The CDR3 DNA follows: TGTGCCACCAGTGACGTGGACAGCAACGGCTACACCTTC.

The CDR3 loop is CASSSDRGRKRGNEQFF. CDR3 coding DNA: TGTGCCAGCAGTTCGGACAGGGGGCGTAAAAGGGGCAATGAGCAGTTCTTC. The genes are TRBV28 and TRBJ2-1, with 11 positions matching TRBD1. The CDR3 is made up of 17 amino acids. J lost 6 bases, V lost 4 bases, and 11 bases had no gene match. Germline CDR1 is MDHEN and CDR2 is SYDVKM. The full variable domain, completed using reference TRBV28 and TRBJ2-1, is DVKVTQSSRYLVKRTGEKVFLECVQDMDHENMFWYRQDPGLGLRLIYFSYDVKMKEKGDIPEGYSVSREKKERFSLILESASTNQTSMYLCASSSDRGRKRGNEQFFGPGTRLTVL.

The chain carries TRBV7-3 and TRBJ2-1; TRBD2 matches 7 bases. Trimming removed 1 base from V and 7 bases from J; junction bases left unmatched: 4. The CDR3 has 14 amino acids. Per germline, CDR1 SGHTA and CDR2 FQGTGA. The CDR3 region has the DNA TGTGCCAGCAGCTTAAGCGGGAGTGAAAATGAGCAGTTCTTC. Encoded protein: CASSLSGSENEQFF.

The rearrangement uses TRBV20-1 and TRBJ1-4; TRBD1 matches 7 bases. CDR1 is DFQATT, CDR2 SNEGSKA, per germline (reference sequence). The CDR3 loop spans 14 amino acids. Trimming at V came to 3 bases and at J to 5 bases, leaving 6 bases not matched to a gene. The CDR3 DNA sequence: TGCAGTGCTAGTCCGGGACAGAGAAATGAAAAACTGTTTTTT. It codes for CSASPGQRNEKLFF.

The chain carries TRBV2 and TRBJ2-7; the D gene is possibly TRBD2 (5 bases). Germline CDR1 SNHLY, CDR2 FYNNEI. Trimming took 1 base from V and 3 from J, leaving 10 bases between them. CDR3 length: 14 amino acids. Written as DNA, the CDR3 is TGTGCCAGCAGTGAAGGAGCGGATATCTACGAGCAGTACTTC. Translating gives CASSEGADIYEQYF.

The rearrangement uses TRBV15 and TRBJ2-7; tentative D call: TRBD2 (5 bases). Germline assignment: CDR1 LNHNV and CDR2 YYDKDF (reference sequence). Between the trimmed V and J ends, which lost 0 bases and 5 bases, there was a span of 14 bases. The CDR3 is 15 residues long. The CDR3 DNA reads TGTGCCACCAGCAGAGATCCCGGCGCCGGGAACGAGCAGTACTTC. The encoded protein is CATSRDPGAGNEQYF. The complete variable domain, with remaining parts taken from reference TRBV15 and TRBJ2-7, reads DAMVIQNPRYQVTQFGKPVTLSCSQTLNHNVMYWYQQKSSQAPKLLFHYYDKDFNNEADTPDNFQSRRPNTSFCFLDIRSPGLGDTAMYLCATSRDPGAGNEQYFGPGTRLTVT.

V is TRBV18 and J is TRBJ1-2, with 8 bases identical to TRBD1. V lost 5 bases, J lost 4 bases, and 3 bases stayed unmatched. Per germline, CDR1 KGHSH and CDR2 LQKENI. This CDR3 spans 13 amino acids. This CDR3 reads CASSTDRVYGYTF. In nucleotides, the CDR3 is TGTGCCAGCTCAACGGACAGGGTCTATGGCTACACCTTC.

The chain employs TRBV7-2 and TRBJ2-5; the match to TRBD2 covers 7 bases. Per the germline V gene, CDR1 is SGHTA and CDR2 is FQGNSA. The V segment lost 4 bases and the J segment 4 bases; nucleotides outside the gene matches: 6. This CDR3 comprises 14 residues. The CDR3 reads CASSSYREAETQYF. The CDR3 DNA sequence: TGTGCCAGCAGCTCATACCGGGAGGCAGAGACCCAGTACTTC. Supplemented by reference TRBV7-2 and TRBJ2-5, the full variable domain reads GAGVSQSPSNKVTEKGKDVELRCDPISGHTALYWYRQSLGQGLEFLIYFQGNSAPDKSGLPSDRFSAERTGGSVSTLTIQRTQQEDSAVYLCASSSYREAETQYFGPGTRLLVL.

The rearrangement links TRBV7-9 to TRBJ2-1; 10 bases agree with TRBD2. The length of the CDR3 is 15 residues. CDR1 is SEHNR and CDR2 is FQNEAQ in the germline V gene (reference sequence). V lost 5 bases to trimming and J lost 3 bases; unmatched junction nucleotides: 4. CDR3 sequence: CASSKTSGYYNEQFF. The CDR3 bases are TGTGCCAGCAGCAAGACTAGCGGGTACTACAATGAGCAGTTCTTC.

This chain joins TRBV2 and TRBJ2-2, with 7 bases fitting TRBD1. J gave up 0 bases and V 9 bases, and 7 bases lay outside the gene matches. Per the germline V gene, CDR1 is SNHLY and CDR2 is FYNNEI. This CDR3 is 15 amino acids long. CDR3 amino acids: CASQPGQSNTGELFF. CDR3 in DNA: TGTGCCAGTCAACCGGGACAGTCGAACACCGGGGAGCTGTTTTTT.

This CDR3 reads CASSGRTGDSNQPQHF. The CDR3 DNA is TGTGCCAGCAGCGGCCGGACAGGCGATAGCAATCAGCCCCAGCATTTT. The chain uses TRBV7-8 and TRBJ1-5, with 7 bases fitting TRBD1. Germline CDR1 reads SGHVS; CDR2 reads FQNEAQ. V was clipped by 5 bases and J by 0 bases; unmatched bases: 7. The length of the CDR3 is 16 residues.

The chain carries TRBV6-5 and TRBJ1-5; 9 nucleotides match TRBD1. From germline, CDR1 is MNHEY and CDR2 SVGAGI. The CDR3 is 15 residues long. Trimming cost V 7 bases and J 7 bases; bases outside gene matches: 11. CDR3 protein: CASTLPDRGGQPQHF. The DNA of the CDR3 is TGTGCCAGCACCCTACCGGACAGGGGTGGACAGCCCCAGCATTTT.

CDR3 nucleotide sequence: TGTGCCAGTAGTGAAAGACAGGGGGGCAATCAGCCCCAGCATTTT. Protein sequence: CASSERQGGNQPQHF. The J gene is TRBJ1-5, the V gene TRBV19, with 9 bases matching TRBD1. The CDR3 length is 15 residues. The J segment lost 2 bases and the V segment lost 5 bases, leaving 4 bases of the junction unmatched. Germline assignment: CDR1 LNHDA and CDR2 SQIVND (reference sequence). Drawing the rest from reference TRBV19 and TRBJ1-5, the complete variable domain is DGGITQSPKYLFRKEGQNVTLSCEQNLNHDAMYWYRQDPGQGLRLIYYSQIVNDFQKGDIAEGYSVSREKKESFPLTVTSAQKNPTAFYLCASSERQGGNQPQHFGDGTRLSIL.

The chain joins TRBV5-1 to TRBJ2-7; unclear D gene. CDR1 and CDR2 (germline): SGHRS, YFSETQ. The CDR3 consists of 14 residues. Trimming left V 1 base short and J 2 bases short, with 10 bases between. CDR3: CASSLLAETYEQYF. The CDR3 DNA is TGCGCCAGCAGCTTGCTCGCGGAAACCTACGAGCAGTACTTC.

This sequence joins TRBV7-3 and TRBJ2-5; TRBD1 might be the D (6 bases). Germline CDR1 SGHTA, CDR2 FQGTGA. V lost 0 bases and J lost 2, with 19 bases in between. The CDR3 loop spans 18 amino acids. The CDR3 region is CASSLTGNPGDRQETQYF. In nucleotides, the CDR3 is TGTGCCAGCAGCTTAACGGGCAATCCAGGGGATCGACAAGAGACCCAGTACTTC. Looking up the rest from reference TRBV7-3 and TRBJ2-5 gives the full variable domain: GAGVSQTPSNKVTEKGKYVELRCDPISGHTALYWYRQSLGQGPEFLIYFQGTGAADDSGLPNDRFFAVRPEGSVSTLKIQRTERGDSAVYLCASSLTGNPGDRQETQYFGPGTRLLVL.

The gene calls are TRBV7-2 and TRBJ2-1, with 7 positions matching TRBD1. The V segment lost 1 base and the J segment 7 bases; nucleotides outside the gene matches: 4. Germline V lookup: CDR1 SGHTA, CDR2 FQGNSA. This CDR3 contains 14 residues. CDR3 bases: TGTGCCAGCAGCTTAGTGTCAGGGGGTAATGAGCAGTTCTTC. This translates into CASSLVSGGNEQFF.

As DNA, the CDR3 is TGTGCCAGTAGTATCTCACGGTCGCGCAATCAGCCCCAGCATTTT. It yields the protein CASSISRSRNQPQHF. The chain carries TRBV19 and TRBJ1-5; D gene ambiguous. Germline lookup yields CDR1 LNHDA and CDR2 SQIVND (reference sequence). The CDR3 covers 15 residues. V was pared by 3 bases and J by 2 bases, with 11 bases between. The whole variable domain, remainder taken from reference TRBV19 and TRBJ1-5, is DGGITQSPKYLFRKEGQNVTLSCEQNLNHDAMYWYRQDPGQGLRLIYYSQIVNDFQKGDIAEGYSVSREKKESFPLTVTSAQKNPTAFYLCASSISRSRNQPQHFGDGTRLSIL.

The chain employs TRBV20-1 and TRBJ1-5; 7 bases are a match to TRBD1. Germline trimming cut 3 bases from V and 7 bases from J; bases unmatched to any gene: 9. The CDR3 contains 14 residues. CDR1 and CDR2 (germline): DFQATT, SNEGSKA (reference sequence). In nucleotides, the CDR3 is TGCAGTGCTAGTTCCAAGGGGGCAGGACAGCCCCAGCATTTT. It yields the protein CSASSKGAGQPQHF.